These 15 T cell receptor beta chains share one sample of origin, sequenced in a study of T cell responses to AZD1222 COVID-19 vaccine. The table came from immunoSEQ multiplex PCR; TCRdb's copy has only in-frame clones and leaves some out. The sample carries 180,000 or so clones, just over 90% recorded once. This sample comprised peripheral blood, obtained 28 days after the second AZD1222 dose. These receptors originate from an adult who received the AZD1222 COVID-19 vaccine.

The J gene is TRBJ2-7, the V gene TRBV7-9, with a possible D match to TRBD2 (6 bases). This CDR3 is built from 15 residues. The germline CDR1 and CDR2 sequences are SEHNR and FQNEAQ (reference sequence). The germline V and J ends were trimmed by 2 bases and 4 bases, with 15 bases remaining between them. CDR3 sequence (DNA): TGTGCCAGCAGCTTACGTCAGGAGGGAATGTACGAGCAGTACTTC. Amino acid sequence: CASSLRQEGMYEQYF.

CDR3 in amino acids: CATSRAGGSNQPQHF. CDR3 sequence (DNA): TGTGCCACCAGCAGAGCGGGGGGAAGCAATCAGCCCCAGCATTTT. The chain links TRBV15 to TRBJ1-5, with D tentatively TRBD1 (5 bases). Per germline, CDR1 LNHNV and CDR2 YYDKDF (reference sequence). V dropped 1 base and J dropped 1 base, with 8 bases sitting between them. This CDR3 spans 15 amino acids.

The chain combines TRBV9 with TRBJ2-2; D is possibly TRBD1 (5 bases). This CDR3 region has 15 residues. Looked up from germline, CDR1 is SGDLS and CDR2 is YYNGEE. Trimming took off 0 bases at V and 6 bases at J, with 12 bases between the two ends. CDR3 protein: CASSVGSGRAGELFF. As DNA, the CDR3 is TGTGCCAGCAGCGTAGGTTCGGGCAGGGCCGGGGAGCTGTTTTTT.

The J gene is TRBJ1-6, the V gene TRBV4-1, with 10 bases aligning to TRBD1. The junction had 8 bases not matched to a gene; V was cut back by 4 bases and J by 11 bases. Per germline, CDR1 MGHRA and CDR2 YSYEKL. The CDR3 is made up of 15 amino acids. The DNA of the CDR3 is TGCGCCAGCAGCCCCTGGACAGGGGGACGTACACCCCTCCACTTT. Translation: CASSPWTGGRTPLHF.

This sequence joins TRBV6-1 and TRBJ2-3, with TRBD1 matching 9 bases. The V gene's germline CDR1 is MNHNS and CDR2 SASEGT. The junction had 4 bases not matched to a gene; V was cut back by 1 base and J by 5 bases. The CDR3 is 15 amino acids. This chain's CDR3 is CASSEDRGQVDTQYF. The CDR3 DNA sequence: TGTGCCAGCAGTGAAGACAGGGGGCAGGTAGATACGCAGTATTTT.

This rearrangement joins TRBV6-5 to TRBJ1-5; D uncertain. The germline V gene has CDR1 MNHEY and CDR2 SVGAGI. This CDR3 spans 14 amino acids. V gave up 4 bases and J gave up 4 bases, with 11 bases separating them. CDR3 sequence (DNA): TGTGCCAGCAGTTTCCGGGGAACTAATCAGCCCCAGCATTTT. The encoded protein is CASSFRGTNQPQHF.

V is TRBV10-3 and J is TRBJ1-2; 7 bases are a match to TRBD1. J was trimmed by 2 bases and V by 8 bases; bases with no gene match: 5. The CDR3 spans 13 residues. Germline V gene data show CDR1 as ENHRY and CDR2 as SYGVKD. CDR3 protein: CAIQQGQNYGYTF. CDR3 nucleotides: TGTGCCATCCAACAGGGGCAGAACTATGGCTACACCTTC.

This clone occurred a few times. The J gene is TRBJ1-1, the V gene TRBV18; D ambiguous. Germline V CDR1 and CDR2: KGHSH, LQKENI. V dropped 6 bases and J dropped 0 bases, with 14 bases sitting between them. The CDR3 is made up of 15 amino acids. The chain's CDR3 is CASSDRERVNTEAFF. The CDR3 DNA reads as TGTGCCAGCTCGGATAGAGAAAGGGTGAACACTGAAGCTTTCTTT.

The chain joins TRBV18 to TRBJ1-6, with 9 bases lining up with TRBD1. V shed 4 bases and J 9 bases; nucleotides not matched to a gene: 4. In germline, CDR1 is KGHSH, CDR2 LQKENI. The CDR3 is made up of 14 amino acids. CDR3 bases: TGTGCCAGCTCACGGGGACAGGGAGGTTCACCCCTCCACTTT. This sequence encodes CASSRGQGGSPLHF.

The chain has TRBV7-9 and TRBJ2-2, with TRBD1 as a possible D gene (6 bases). V gave up 1 base and J gave up 4 bases, with 7 bases separating them. Germline lookup yields CDR1 SEHNR and CDR2 FQNEAQ (reference sequence). This CDR3 region has 14 residues. The CDR3 protein is CASSLDRVTGELFF. CDR3 coding DNA: TGTGCCAGCAGCTTAGACAGGGTCACCGGGGAGCTGTTTTTT.

This rearrangement joins TRBV6-6 to TRBJ1-3, with D possibly matching TRBD1 (6 bases). Between the trimmed V and J ends, which lost 5 bases and 0 bases, there was a span of 17 bases. The CDR3 totals 17 residues. CDR1 MNHNY and CDR2 SVGAGI come from the germline V gene (reference sequence). CDR3 in amino acids: CASSPRGGAGSGNTIYF. The CDR3 coding sequence is TGTGCCAGCAGTCCTAGGGGGGGCGCGGGCTCTGGAAACACCATATATTTT.

The chain carries TRBV6-5 and TRBJ1-1; D may be TRBD1 (5 bases). V shed 5 bases and J shed 0 bases, with 10 bases lying between them. The length of the CDR3 is 14 residues. Germline loops: CDR1 MNHEY, CDR2 SVGAGI. CDR3 residues: CASSSRGLNTEAFF. The CDR3 nucleotides are TGTGCCAGCAGTAGTAGGGGACTGAACACTGAAGCTTTCTTT.

The rearrangement joins TRBV7-9 to TRBJ2-1; 8 nucleotides match TRBD1. Per the germline V gene, CDR1 is SEHNR and CDR2 is FQNEAQ (reference sequence). Unmatched junction bases numbered 1, after V lost 2 bases and J lost 7 bases. This CDR3 has 13 residues. The CDR3 sequence is CASSLYRGNEQFF. The DNA for the CDR3 is TGTGCCAGCAGCTTATACAGGGGGAATGAGCAGTTCTTC.

The V and J genes are TRBV30 and TRBJ2-7, with TRBD2 identical over 8 bases. This CDR3 has 15 amino acids. Trimming at V came to 3 bases and at J to 4 bases, leaving 11 bases not matched to a gene. Germline CDR1 is GTSNPN and CDR2 is SVGIG (reference sequence). CDR3 in DNA: TGTGCCTGGAGCGCCGGGGGGGCCAGAAGTTACGAGCAGTACTTC. It translates to CAWSAGGARSYEQYF.

The chain combines TRBV18 with TRBJ2-7, with 7 bases lining up with TRBD2. With 0 bases clipped from V and 1 base from J, the junction kept 9 bases outside the gene matches. The CDR3 extends over 17 amino acids. From germline, CDR1 is KGHSH and CDR2 LQKENI. CDR3 residues: CASSPPGRGQSSYEQYF. The CDR3 DNA reads TGTGCCAGCTCACCACCGGGGAGGGGCCAATCTTCCTACGAGCAGTACTTC.